This TCR beta chain is from a study of identical twins. V was clipped by 5 bases and J by 4 bases, with 9 bases between them. Germline V lookup: CDR1 SQVTM, CDR2 ANQGSEA. The length of the CDR3 is 12 residues. Template switching, a step in the protocol, added a universal primer site, and cDNA carried unique molecular identifiers. One entry per CDR3 protein results from TCRdb running MiXCR on the 5' RACE reads. The sample consists of 470,000 or so distinct CDR3 sequences, roughly 24% of them appearing once. Worth noting for this clonotype: Its specificity is unknown.

Study observations and caveats: Out-of-frame TCR alpha sharing observed in monozygotic twins exceeded model estimates. Cord blood's abundant beta clonotypes had fewer insertions, unlike memory repertoires.

The data also belong to a second study, concerning T cells expressing NK-cell markers.

The gene calls are TRBV29-1 and TRBJ1-3; no definite D call. The sequence derives from a young woman in good health. Sequencing used CD4+ T cells sorted from blood. The CDR3 sequence: CSVPSTGNTIYF. CDR3 DNA sequence: TGCAGCGTTCCGAGTACAGGAAACACCATATATTTT.